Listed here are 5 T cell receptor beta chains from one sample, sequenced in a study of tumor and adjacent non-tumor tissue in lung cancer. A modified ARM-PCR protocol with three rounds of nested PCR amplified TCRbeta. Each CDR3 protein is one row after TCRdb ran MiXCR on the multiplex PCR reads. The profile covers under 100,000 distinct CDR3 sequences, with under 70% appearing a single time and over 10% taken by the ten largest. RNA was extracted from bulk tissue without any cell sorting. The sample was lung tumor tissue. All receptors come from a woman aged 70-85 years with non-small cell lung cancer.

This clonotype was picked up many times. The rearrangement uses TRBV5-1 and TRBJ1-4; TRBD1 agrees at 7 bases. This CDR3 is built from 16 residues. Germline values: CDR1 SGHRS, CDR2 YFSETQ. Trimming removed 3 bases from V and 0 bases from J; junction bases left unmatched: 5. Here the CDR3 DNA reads TGCGCCAGCAGCTATACAGGGGCTGCAACTAATGAAAAACTGTTTTTT. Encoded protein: CASSYTGAATNEKLFF. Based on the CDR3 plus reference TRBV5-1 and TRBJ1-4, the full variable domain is KAGVTQTPRYLIKTRGQQVTLSCSPISGHRSVSWYQQTPGQGLQFLFEYFSETQRNKGNFPGRFSGRQFSNSRSEMNVSTLELGDSALYLCASSYTGAATNEKLFFGSGTQLSVL.

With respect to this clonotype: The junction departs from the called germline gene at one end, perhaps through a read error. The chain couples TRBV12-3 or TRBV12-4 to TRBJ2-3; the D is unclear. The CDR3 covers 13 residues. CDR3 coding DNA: TGTGCCAGCACTCTCCCCGACACAGATACGCAGTACTTT. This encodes CASTLPDTDTQYF.

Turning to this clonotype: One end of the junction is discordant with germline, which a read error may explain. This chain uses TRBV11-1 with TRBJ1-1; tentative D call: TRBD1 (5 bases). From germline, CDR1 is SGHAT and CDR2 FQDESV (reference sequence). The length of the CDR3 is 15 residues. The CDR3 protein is CVSSLRTTGMAEAFF. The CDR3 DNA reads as TGTGTCAGCAGCTTACGGACAACGGGGATGGCTGAAGCTTTCTTT.

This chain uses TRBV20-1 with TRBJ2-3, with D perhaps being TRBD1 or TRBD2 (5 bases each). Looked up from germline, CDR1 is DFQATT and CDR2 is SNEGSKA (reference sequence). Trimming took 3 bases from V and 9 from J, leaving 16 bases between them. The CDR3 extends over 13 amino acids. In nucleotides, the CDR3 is TGCAGTGCTAGCGTGCCGGGACCGGGGACGCAGTATTTT. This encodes CSASVPGPGTQYF.

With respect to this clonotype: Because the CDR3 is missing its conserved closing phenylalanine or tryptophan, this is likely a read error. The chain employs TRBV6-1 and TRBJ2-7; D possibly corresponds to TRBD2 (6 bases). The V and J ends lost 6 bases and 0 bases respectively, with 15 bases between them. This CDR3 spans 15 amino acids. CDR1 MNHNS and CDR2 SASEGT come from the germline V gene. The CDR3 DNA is TGTGCCAGCAGAAAGATAGCGGACCCCTCCTACGAGCAGTACCTC. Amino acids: CASRKIADPSYEQYL.